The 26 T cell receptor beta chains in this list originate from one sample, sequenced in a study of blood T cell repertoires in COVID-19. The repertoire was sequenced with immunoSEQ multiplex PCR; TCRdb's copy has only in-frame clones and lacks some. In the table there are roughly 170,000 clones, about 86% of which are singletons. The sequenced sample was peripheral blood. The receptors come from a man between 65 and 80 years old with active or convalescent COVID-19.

DNA of the CDR3: TGTGCCGGCCATCCGGGGGTTAGCAATCAGCCCCAGCATTTT. This gives the protein CAGHPGVSNQPQHF. The rearrangement links TRBV6-5 to TRBJ1-5; D is possibly TRBD1 (5 bases). The CDR3 runs to 14 residues. Germline V gene data show CDR1 as MNHEY and CDR2 as SVGAGI. V shed 11 bases and J shed 0 bases, with 14 bases lying between them.

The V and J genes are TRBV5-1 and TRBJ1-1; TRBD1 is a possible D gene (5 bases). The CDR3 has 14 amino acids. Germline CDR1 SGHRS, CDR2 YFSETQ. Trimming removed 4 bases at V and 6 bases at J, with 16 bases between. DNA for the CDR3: TGCGCCAGCAGCCACTCTACAGCGGGGGCTGAAGCTTTCTTT. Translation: CASSHSTAGAEAFF.

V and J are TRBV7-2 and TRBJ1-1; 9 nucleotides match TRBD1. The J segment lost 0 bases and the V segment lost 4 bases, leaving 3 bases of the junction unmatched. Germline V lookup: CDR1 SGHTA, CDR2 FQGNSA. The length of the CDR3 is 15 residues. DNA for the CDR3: TGTGCCAGCAGCTGGGGACAGGGATTGAACACTGAAGCTTTCTTT. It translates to CASSWGQGLNTEAFF.

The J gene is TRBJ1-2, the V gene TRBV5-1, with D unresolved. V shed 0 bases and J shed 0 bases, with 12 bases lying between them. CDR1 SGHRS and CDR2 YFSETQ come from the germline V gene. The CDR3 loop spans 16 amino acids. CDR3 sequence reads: CASSLDSQRANYGYTF. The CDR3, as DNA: TGCGCCAGCAGCTTGGATAGCCAAAGAGCTAACTATGGCTACACCTTC.

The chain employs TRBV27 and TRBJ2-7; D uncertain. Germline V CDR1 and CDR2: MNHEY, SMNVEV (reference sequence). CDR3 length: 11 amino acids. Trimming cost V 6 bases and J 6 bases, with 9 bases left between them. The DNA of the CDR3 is TGTGCCAGCAGGAATTGGGCCGAGCAGTACTTC. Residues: CASRNWAEQYF.

CDR3 DNA sequence: TGTGCCACCAGCAGAGATTTGGGGGAGGGCACCGGGGAGCTGTTTTTT. It codes for CATSRDLGEGTGELFF. This rearrangement joins TRBV15 to TRBJ2-2; 7 bases agree with TRBD2. Per the germline V gene, CDR1 is LNHNV and CDR2 is YYDKDF (reference sequence). Trimming removed 0 bases from V and 4 bases from J; junction bases left unmatched: 5. This CDR3 spans 16 amino acids.

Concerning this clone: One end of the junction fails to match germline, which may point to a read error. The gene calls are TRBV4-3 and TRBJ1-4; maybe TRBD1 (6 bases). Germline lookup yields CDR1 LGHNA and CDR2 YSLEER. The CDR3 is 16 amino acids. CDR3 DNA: TGCGCCAGCAGCCATCGTTGGGGGACAACGAATGAAAAACTGTTTTTT. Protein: CASSHRWGTTNEKLFF.

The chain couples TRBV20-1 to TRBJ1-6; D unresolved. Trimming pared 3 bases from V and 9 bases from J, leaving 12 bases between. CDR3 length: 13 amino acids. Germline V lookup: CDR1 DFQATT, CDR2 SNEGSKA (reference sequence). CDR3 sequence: CSASGQIGSPLHF. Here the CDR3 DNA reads TGCAGTGCTAGTGGTCAGATTGGTTCACCCCTCCACTTT.

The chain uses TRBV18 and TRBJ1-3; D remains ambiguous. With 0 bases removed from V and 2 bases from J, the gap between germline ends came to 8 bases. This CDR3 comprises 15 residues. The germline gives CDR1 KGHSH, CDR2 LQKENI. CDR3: CASSPPSGPGNTIYF. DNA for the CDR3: TGTGCCAGCTCACCACCAAGCGGCCCTGGAAACACCATATATTTT.

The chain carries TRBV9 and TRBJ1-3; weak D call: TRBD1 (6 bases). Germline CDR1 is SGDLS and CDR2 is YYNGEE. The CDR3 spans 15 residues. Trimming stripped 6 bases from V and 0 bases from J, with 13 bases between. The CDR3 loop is CASTMDSYSGNTIYF. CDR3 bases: TGTGCCAGCACCATGGACAGCTACTCTGGAAACACCATATATTTT.

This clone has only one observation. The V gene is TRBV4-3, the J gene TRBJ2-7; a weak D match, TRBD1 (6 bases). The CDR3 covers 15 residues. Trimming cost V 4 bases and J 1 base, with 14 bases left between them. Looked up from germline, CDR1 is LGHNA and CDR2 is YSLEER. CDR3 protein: CASSLFGTQSYEQYF. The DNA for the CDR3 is TGCGCCAGCAGCCTTTTCGGGACACAATCCTACGAGCAGTACTTC.

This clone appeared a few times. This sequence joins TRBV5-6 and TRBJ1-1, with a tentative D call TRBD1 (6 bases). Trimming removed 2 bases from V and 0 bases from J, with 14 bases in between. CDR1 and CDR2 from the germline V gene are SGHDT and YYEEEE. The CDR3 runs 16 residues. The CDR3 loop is CASSLGTRIMNTEAFF. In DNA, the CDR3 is TGTGCCAGCAGCTTAGGGACAAGGATAATGAACACTGAAGCTTTCTTT. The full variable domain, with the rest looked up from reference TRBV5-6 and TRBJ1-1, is DAGVTQSPTHLIKTRGQQVTLRCSPKSGHDTVSWYQQALGQGPQFIFQYYEEEERQRGNFPDRFSGHQFPNYSSELNVNALLLGDSALYLCASSLGTRIMNTEAFFGQGTRLTVV.

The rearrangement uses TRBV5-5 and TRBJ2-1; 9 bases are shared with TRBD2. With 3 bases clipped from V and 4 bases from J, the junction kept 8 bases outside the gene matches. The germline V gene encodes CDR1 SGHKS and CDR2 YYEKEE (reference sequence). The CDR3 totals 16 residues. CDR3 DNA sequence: TGTGCCAGCAGCTCCCTCCCTAGCGGGGTATACAATGAGCAGTTCTTC. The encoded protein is CASSSLPSGVYNEQFF.

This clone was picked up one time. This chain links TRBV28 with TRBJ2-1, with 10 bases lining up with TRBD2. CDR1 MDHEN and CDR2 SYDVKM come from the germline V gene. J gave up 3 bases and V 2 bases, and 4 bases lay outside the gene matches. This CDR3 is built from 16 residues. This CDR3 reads CASSLVTSGNYNEQFF. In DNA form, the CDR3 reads TGTGCCAGCAGTTTAGTCACTAGCGGGAACTACAATGAGCAGTTCTTC.

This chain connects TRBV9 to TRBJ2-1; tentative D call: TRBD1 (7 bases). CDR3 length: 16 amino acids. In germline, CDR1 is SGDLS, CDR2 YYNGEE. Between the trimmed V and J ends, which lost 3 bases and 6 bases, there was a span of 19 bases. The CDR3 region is CASSASQGGPPNEQFF. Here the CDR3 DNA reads TGTGCCAGCAGCGCCTCCCAGGGGGGACCTCCCAATGAGCAGTTCTTC.

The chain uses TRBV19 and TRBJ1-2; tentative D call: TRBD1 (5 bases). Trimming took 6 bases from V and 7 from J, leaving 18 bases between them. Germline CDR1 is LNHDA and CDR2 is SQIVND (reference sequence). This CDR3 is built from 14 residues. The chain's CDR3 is CASSLPLAQGGYTF. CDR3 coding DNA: TGTGCCAGTAGCCTCCCCCTGGCTCAGGGTGGCTACACCTTC. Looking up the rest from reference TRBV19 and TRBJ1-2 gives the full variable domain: DGGITQSPKYLFRKEGQNVTLSCEQNLNHDAMYWYRQDPGQGLRLIYYSQIVNDFQKGDIAEGYSVSREKKESFPLTVTSAQKNPTAFYLCASSLPLAQGGYTFGSGTRLTVV.

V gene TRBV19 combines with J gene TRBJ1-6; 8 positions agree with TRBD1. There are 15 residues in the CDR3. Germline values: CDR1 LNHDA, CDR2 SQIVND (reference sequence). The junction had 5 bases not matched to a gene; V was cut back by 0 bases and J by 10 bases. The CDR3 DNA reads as TGTGCCAGTAGTATAGACAGGGGGCAGGGATCACCCCTCCACTTT. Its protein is CASSIDRGQGSPLHF.

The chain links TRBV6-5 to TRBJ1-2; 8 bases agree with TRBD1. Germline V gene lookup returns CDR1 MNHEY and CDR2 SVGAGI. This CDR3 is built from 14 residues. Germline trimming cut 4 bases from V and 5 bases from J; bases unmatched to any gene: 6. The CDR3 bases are TGTGCCAGCAGTTTTCCAGGGGGCACTTATGGCTACACCTTC. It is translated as CASSFPGGTYGYTF.

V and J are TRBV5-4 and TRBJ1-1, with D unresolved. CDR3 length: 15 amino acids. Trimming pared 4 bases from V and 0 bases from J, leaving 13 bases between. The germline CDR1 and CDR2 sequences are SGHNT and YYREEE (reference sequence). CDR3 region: CASSPEGSMNTEAFF. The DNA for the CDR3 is TGTGCCAGCAGCCCCGAGGGATCCATGAACACTGAAGCTTTCTTT.

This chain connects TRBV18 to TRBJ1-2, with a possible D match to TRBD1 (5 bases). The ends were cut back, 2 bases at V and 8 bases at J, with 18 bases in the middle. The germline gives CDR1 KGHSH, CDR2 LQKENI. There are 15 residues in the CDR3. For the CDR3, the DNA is TGTGCCAGCTCACCAGGAGCTAGACAGATCTACGGCTACACCTTC. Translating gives CASSPGARQIYGYTF.

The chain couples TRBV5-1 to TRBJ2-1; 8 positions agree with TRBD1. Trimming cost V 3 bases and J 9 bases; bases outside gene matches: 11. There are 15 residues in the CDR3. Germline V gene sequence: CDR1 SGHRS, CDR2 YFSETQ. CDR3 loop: CASSSTSGGALEQFF. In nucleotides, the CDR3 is TGCGCCAGCAGCTCGACTTCAGGGGGCGCGCTTGAGCAGTTCTTC.

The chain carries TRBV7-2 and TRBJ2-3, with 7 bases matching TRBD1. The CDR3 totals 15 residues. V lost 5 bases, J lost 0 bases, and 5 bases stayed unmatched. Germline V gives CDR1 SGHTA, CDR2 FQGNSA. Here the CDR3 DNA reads TGTGCCAGCAGCCCACAGGGGTTCAGCACAGATACGCAGTATTTT. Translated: CASSPQGFSTDTQYF.

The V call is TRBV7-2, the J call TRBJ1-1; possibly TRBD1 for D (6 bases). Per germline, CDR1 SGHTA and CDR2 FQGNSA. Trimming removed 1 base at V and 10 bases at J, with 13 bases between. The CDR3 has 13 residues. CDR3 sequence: CASSLGSTGRAFF. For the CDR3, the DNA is TGTGCCAGCAGCTTAGGGTCGACAGGTAGAGCTTTCTTT.

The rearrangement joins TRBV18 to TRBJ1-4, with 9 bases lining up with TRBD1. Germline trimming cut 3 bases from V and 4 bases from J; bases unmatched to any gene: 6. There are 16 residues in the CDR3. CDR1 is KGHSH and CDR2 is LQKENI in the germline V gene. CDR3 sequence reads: CASSPYRTGDNEKLFF. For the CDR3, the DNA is TGTGCCAGCTCACCTTATCGGACAGGGGATAATGAAAAACTGTTTTTT.

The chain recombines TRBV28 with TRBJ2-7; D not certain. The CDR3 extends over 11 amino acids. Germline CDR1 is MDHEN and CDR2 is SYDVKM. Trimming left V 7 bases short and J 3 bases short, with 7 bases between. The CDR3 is CASTRYYEQYF. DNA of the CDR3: TGTGCCAGCACCCGCTACTACGAGCAGTACTTC.

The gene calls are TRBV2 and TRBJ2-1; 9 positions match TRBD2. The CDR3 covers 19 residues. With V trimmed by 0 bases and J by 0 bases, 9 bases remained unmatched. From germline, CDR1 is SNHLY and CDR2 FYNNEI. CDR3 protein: CASSEAPPGLASSYNEQFF. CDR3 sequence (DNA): TGTGCCAGCAGTGAAGCACCCCCCGGACTAGCGAGCTCCTACAATGAGCAGTTCTTC.